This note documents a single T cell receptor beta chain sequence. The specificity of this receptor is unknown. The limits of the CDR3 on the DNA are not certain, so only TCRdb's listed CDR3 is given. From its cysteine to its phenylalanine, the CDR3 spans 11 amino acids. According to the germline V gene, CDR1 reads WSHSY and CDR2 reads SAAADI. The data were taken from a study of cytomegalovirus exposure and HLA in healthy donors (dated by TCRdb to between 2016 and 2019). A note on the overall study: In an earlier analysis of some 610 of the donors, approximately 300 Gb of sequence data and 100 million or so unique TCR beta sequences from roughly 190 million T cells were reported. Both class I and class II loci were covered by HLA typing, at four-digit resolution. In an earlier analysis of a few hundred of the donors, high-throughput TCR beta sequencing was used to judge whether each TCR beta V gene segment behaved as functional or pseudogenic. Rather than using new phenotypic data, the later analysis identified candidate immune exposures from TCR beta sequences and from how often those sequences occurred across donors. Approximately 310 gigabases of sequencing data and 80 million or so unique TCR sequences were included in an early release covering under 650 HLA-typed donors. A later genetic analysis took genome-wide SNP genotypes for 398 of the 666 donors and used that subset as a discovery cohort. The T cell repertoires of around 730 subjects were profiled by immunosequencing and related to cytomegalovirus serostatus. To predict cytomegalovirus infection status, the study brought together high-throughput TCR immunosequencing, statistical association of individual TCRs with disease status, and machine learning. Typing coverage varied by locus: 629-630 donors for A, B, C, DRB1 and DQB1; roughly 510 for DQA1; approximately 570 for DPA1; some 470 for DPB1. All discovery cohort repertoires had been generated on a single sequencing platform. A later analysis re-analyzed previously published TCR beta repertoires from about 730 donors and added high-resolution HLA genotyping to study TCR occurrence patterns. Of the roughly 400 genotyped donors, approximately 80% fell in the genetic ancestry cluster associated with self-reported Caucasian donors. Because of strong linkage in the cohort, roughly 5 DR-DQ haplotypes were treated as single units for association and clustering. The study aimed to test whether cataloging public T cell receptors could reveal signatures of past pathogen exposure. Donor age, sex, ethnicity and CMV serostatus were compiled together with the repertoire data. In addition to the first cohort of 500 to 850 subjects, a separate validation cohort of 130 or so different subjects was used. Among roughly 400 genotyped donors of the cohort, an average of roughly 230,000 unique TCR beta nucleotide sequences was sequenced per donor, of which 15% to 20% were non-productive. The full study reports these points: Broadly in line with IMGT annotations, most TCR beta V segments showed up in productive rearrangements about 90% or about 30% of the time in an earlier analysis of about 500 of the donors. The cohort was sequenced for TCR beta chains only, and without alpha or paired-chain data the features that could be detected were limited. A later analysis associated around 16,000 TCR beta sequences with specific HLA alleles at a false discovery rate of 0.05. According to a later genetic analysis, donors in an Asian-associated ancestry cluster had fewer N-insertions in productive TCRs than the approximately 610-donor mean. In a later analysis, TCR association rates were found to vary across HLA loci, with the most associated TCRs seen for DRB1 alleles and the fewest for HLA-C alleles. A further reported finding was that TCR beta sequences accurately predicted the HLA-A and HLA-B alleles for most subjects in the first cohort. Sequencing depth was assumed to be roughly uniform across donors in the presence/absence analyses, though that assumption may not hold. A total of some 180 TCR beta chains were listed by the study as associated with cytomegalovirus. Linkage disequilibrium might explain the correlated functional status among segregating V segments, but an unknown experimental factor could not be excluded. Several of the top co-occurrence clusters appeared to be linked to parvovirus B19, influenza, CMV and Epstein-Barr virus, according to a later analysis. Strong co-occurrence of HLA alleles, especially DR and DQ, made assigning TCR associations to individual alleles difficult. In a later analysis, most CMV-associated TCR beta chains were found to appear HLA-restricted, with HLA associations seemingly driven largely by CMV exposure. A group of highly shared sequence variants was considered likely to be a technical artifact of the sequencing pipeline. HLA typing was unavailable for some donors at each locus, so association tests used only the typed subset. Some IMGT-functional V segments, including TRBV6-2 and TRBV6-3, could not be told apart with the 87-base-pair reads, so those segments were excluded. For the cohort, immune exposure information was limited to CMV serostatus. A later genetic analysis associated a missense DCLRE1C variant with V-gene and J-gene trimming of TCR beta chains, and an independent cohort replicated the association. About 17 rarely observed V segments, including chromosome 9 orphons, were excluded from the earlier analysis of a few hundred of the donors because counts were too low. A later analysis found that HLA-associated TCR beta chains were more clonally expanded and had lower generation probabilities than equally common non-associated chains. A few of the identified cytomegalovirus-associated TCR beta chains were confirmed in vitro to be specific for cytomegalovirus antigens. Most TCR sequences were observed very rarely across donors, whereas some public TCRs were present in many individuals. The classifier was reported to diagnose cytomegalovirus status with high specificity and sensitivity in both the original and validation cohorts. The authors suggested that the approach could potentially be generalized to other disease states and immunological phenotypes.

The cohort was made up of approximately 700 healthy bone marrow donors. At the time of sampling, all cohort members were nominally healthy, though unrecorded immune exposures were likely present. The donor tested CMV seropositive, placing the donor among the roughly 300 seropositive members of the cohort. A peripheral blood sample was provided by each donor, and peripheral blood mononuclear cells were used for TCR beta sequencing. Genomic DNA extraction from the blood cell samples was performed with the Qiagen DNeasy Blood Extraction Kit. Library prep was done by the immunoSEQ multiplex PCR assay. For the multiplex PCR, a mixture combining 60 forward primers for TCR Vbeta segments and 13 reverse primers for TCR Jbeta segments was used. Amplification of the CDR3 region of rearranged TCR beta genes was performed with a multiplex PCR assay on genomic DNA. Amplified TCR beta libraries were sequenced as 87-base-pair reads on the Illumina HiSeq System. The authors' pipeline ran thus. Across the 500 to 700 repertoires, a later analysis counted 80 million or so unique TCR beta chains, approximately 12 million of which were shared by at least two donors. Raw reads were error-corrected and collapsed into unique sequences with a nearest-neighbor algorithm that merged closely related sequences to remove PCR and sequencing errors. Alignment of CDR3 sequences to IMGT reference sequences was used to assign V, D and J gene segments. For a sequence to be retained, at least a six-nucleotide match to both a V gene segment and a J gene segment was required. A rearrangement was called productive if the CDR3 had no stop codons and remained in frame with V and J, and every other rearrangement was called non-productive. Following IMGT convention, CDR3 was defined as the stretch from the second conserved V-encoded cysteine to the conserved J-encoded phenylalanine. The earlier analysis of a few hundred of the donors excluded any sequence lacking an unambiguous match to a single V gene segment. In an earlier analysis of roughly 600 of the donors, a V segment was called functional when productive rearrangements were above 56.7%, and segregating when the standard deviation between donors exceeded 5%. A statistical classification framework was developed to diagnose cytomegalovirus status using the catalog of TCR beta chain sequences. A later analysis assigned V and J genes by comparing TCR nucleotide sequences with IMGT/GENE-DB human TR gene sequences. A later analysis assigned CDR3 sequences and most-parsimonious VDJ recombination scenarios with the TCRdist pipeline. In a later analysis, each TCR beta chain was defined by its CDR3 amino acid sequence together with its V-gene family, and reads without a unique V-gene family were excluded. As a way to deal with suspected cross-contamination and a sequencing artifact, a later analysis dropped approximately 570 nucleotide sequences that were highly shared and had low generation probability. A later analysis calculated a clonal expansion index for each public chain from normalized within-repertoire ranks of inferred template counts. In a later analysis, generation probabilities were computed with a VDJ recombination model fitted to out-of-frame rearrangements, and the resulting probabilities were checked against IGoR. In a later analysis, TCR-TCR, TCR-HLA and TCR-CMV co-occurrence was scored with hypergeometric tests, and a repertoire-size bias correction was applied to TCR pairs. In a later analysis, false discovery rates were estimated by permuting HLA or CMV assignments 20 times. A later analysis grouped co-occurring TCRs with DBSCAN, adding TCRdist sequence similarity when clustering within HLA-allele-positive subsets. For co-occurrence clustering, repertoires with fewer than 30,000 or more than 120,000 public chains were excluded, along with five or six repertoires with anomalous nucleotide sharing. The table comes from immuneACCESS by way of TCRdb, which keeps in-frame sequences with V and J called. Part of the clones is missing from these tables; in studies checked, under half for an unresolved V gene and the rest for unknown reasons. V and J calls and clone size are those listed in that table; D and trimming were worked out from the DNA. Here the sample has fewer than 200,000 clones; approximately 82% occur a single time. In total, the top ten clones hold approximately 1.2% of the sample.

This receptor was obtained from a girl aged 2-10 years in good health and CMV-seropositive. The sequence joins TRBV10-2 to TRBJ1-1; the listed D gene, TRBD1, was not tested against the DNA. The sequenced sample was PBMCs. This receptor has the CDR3 CASIWGSGTFF.